This T cell receptor (beta chain) was sequenced for a study of vaccination and CD4 T cells after COVID-19. On the study more broadly: Cellular stimulation was performed using overlapping spike peptides derived from SARS-CoV-2, HCoV-NL63, HCoV-OC43 and HCoV-229E.

A remark on this clonotype: Its antigen remains unknown.

The treatment is: approximately 11-day PBMC culture with coronavirus spike peptide pools or control peptides (ViraFEST assay). ViraFEST grew antigen-specific T cells using peptide pools, then sequenced TCRs. The trim removed 7 bases at V and 4 bases at J, leaving 7 bases unmatched. This CDR3 has 13 residues. The germline V gene has CDR1 DFQATT and CDR2 SNEGSKA (reference sequence). Sequencing of cultured CD4+ T cell DNA used the Oncomine TCR Beta short-read assay. TCRdb used MiXCR to reprocess the PCR reads, holding one entry per CDR3 protein. The table shows 20,000 or so distinct CDR3 sequences, with roughly 47% occurring only once.

The sample was CD4+ T cells from blood, cultured in vitro, taken before SARS-CoV-2 vaccination. The sequence came from a human donor who had recovered from COVID-19. This rearrangement joins TRBV20-1 to TRBJ2-3; 8 nucleotides agree with TRBD1. This chain's CDR3 is CSVDRGAPDTQYF. CDR3 coding DNA: TGCAGTGTCGACAGGGGTGCGCCAGATACGCAGTATTTT.